The rows below give T cell receptor beta chains drawn from one sample of a study of memory CD8 T cells in hepatitis C reinfection. TCRdb's table, derived via immunoSEQ multiplex PCR, lists solely in-frame clones and lacks some. The sample lists around 47,000 clones, roughly 88% occurring once. The sample was naive CD8+ T cells sorted from blood. The receptors were gathered from a young man with hepatitis C virus infection. CDR3s include the opening cysteine and the closing phenylalanine or tryptophan. D genes are given only for firm matches. Size is stated for part of the rows, as once, few or many counts, or as a class when the clone is expanded.

d_gene: TRBD1; abundance: -; j_gene: TRBJ2-7; v_gene: TRBV4-1; CDR3aa: CASSEDRGIVSPYEQYF; CDR3nt: TGCGCCAGCAGCGAGGACAGGGGGATAGTTTCCCCCTACGAGCAGTACTTC
d_gene: TRBD2; abundance: -; j_gene: TRBJ2-1; v_gene: TRBV4-1; CDR3aa: CASSPGLASYNEQFF; CDR3nt: TGCGCCAGCAGCCCGGGACTAGCCTCCTACAATGAGCAGTTCTTC
d_gene: TRBD2; abundance: -; j_gene: TRBJ2-3; v_gene: TRBV6-6; CDR3aa: CASSFQTGRDTQYF; CDR3nt: TGTGCCAGCAGTTTCCAGACCGGGAGGGATACGCAGTATTTT
d_gene: -; abundance: -; j_gene: TRBJ1-2; v_gene: TRBV10-3; CDR3aa: CAIRGGETTYGYTF; CDR3nt: TGTGCCATCAGGGGGGGAGAGACAACCTATGGCTACACCTTC
d_gene: -; abundance: -; j_gene: TRBJ2-7; v_gene: TRBV28; CDR3aa: CASSSPRLVPYEQYF; CDR3nt: TGTGCCAGCAGTTCCCCAAGACTAGTTCCCTACGAGCAGTACTTC
d_gene: TRBD2; abundance: -; j_gene: TRBJ2-4; v_gene: TRBV4-1; CDR3aa: CASSQDGAGGSIQYF; CDR3nt: TGCGCCAGCAGCCAAGACGGGGCGGGGGGGAGCATTCAGTACTTC
d_gene: TRBD1; abundance: -; j_gene: TRBJ2-1; v_gene: TRBV15; CDR3aa: CAIGPGQGANEQFF; CDR3nt: TGTGCCATCGGGCCCGGGCAGGGGGCGAATGAGCAGTTCTTC
d_gene: TRBD2; abundance: -; j_gene: TRBJ2-3; v_gene: TRBV29-1; CDR3aa: CSVGLAGPTDTQYF; CDR3nt: TGCAGCGTTGGACTAGCGGGACCCACAGATACGCAGTATTTT
d_gene: TRBD2; abundance: -; j_gene: TRBJ2-2; v_gene: TRBV19; CDR3aa: CASSIPTSGSPGELFF; CDR3nt: TGTGCCAGTAGTATCCCTACTAGCGGGAGCCCCGGGGAGCTGTTTTTT
d_gene: TRBD1; abundance: once; j_gene: TRBJ1-5; v_gene: TRBV7-8; CDR3aa: CASSPHLGRQGINQPQHF; CDR3nt: TGTGCCAGCAGCCCCCACCTCGGTAGACAGGGGATTAATCAGCCCCAGCATTTT
d_gene: -; abundance: -; j_gene: TRBJ2-7; v_gene: TRBV28; CDR3aa: CASSLWAEQYF; CDR3nt: TGTGCCAGCAGTTTATGGGCCGAGCAGTACTTC
d_gene: -; abundance: -; j_gene: TRBJ1-1; v_gene: TRBV14; CDR3aa: CASSQGGGPQGAFF; CDR3nt: TGTGCCAGCAGCCAAGGGGGAGGGCCCCAAGGGGCTTTCTTT
d_gene: -; abundance: -; j_gene: TRBJ1-3; v_gene: TRBV7-9; CDR3aa: CASSLDGGSGNTIYF; CDR3nt: TGTGCCAGCAGCTTAGACGGTGGCTCTGGAAACACCATATATTTT
d_gene: TRBD1; abundance: -; j_gene: TRBJ2-1; v_gene: TRBV4-1; CDR3aa: CASSQTGTGDNEQFF; CDR3nt: TGCGCCAGCAGCCAAACCGGGACAGGGGACAATGAGCAGTTCTTC
d_gene: -; abundance: -; j_gene: TRBJ1-5; v_gene: TRBV19; CDR3aa: CASTLGQVQPQHF; CDR3nt: TGTGCCAGTACTCTAGGTCAAGTGCAGCCCCAGCATTTT
d_gene: TRBD2; abundance: -; j_gene: TRBJ2-3; v_gene: TRBV5-8; CDR3aa: CASSLGLAGTDTQYF; CDR3nt: TGTGCCAGCAGCTTGGGACTAGCGGGCACAGATACGCAGTATTTT
d_gene: -; abundance: -; j_gene: TRBJ2-1; v_gene: TRBV6-4; CDR3aa: CASSDAGDNEQFF; CDR3nt: TGTGCCAGCAGTGACGCAGGGGACAATGAGCAGTTCTTC
d_gene: -; abundance: -; j_gene: TRBJ1-3; v_gene: TRBV29-1; CDR3aa: CSVAVEGNTIYF; CDR3nt: TGCAGCGTTGCTGTAGAAGGAAACACCATATATTTT
d_gene: TRBD2; abundance: -; j_gene: TRBJ2-7; v_gene: TRBV5-6; CDR3aa: CASSLEGLTYEQYF; CDR3nt: TGTGCCAGCAGCTTGGAGGGACTAACCTACGAGCAGTACTTC
d_gene: -; abundance: -; j_gene: TRBJ2-1; v_gene: TRBV25-1; CDR3aa: CASSDSREEQFF; CDR3nt: TGTGCCAGCAGTGACTCCCGGGAGGAGCAGTTCTTC
d_gene: -; abundance: -; j_gene: TRBJ1-2; v_gene: TRBV27; CDR3aa: CASGPGETYGYTF; CDR3nt: TGTGCCAGCGGGCCCGGGGAGACCTATGGCTACACCTTC
d_gene: TRBD2; abundance: -; j_gene: TRBJ2-7; v_gene: TRBV14; CDR3aa: CASSQAGTSGQYF; CDR3nt: TGTGCCAGCAGCCAAGCCGGGACTAGCGGACAGTACTTC
d_gene: -; abundance: once; j_gene: TRBJ1-1; v_gene: TRBV13; CDR3aa: CASSPVMNTEAFF; CDR3nt: TGCGCCAGCAGCCCAGTCATGAACACTGAAGCTTTCTTT
d_gene: -; abundance: -; j_gene: TRBJ2-1; v_gene: TRBV19; CDR3aa: CASSPSGGNHNEQFF; CDR3nt: TGTGCCAGTAGTCCGAGTGGGGGGAATCACAATGAGCAGTTCTTC
d_gene: -; abundance: once; j_gene: TRBJ1-5; v_gene: TRBV30; CDR3aa: CAWSAGAGNQPQHF; CDR3nt: TGTGCCTGGAGCGCAGGGGCTGGGAATCAGCCCCAGCATTTT
d_gene: TRBD1; abundance: -; j_gene: TRBJ2-7; v_gene: TRBV27; CDR3aa: CASRGTATSYEQYF; CDR3nt: TGTGCCAGCAGGGGGACAGCGACTTCCTACGAGCAGTACTTC
d_gene: -; abundance: -; j_gene: TRBJ2-1; v_gene: TRBV12-5; CDR3aa: CASGLGHEIYNEQFF; CDR3nt: TGTGCTAGTGGTTTGGGACACGAAATATACAATGAGCAGTTCTTC
d_gene: -; abundance: -; j_gene: TRBJ2-1; v_gene: TRBV11-2; CDR3aa: CASSLVSGYNEQFF; CDR3nt: TGTGCCAGCAGCTTAGTCAGCGGCTACAATGAGCAGTTCTTC
d_gene: -; abundance: -; j_gene: TRBJ1-2; v_gene: TRBV28; CDR3aa: CASSVPREGDYGYTF; CDR3nt: TGTGCCAGCAGTGTGCCTCGGGAGGGGGATTATGGCTACACCTTC
d_gene: -; abundance: -; j_gene: TRBJ2-7; v_gene: TRBV18; CDR3aa: CASSPGSGTYEQYF; CDR3nt: TGTGCCAGCTCACCGGGGAGCGGAACTTACGAGCAGTACTTC
d_gene: -; abundance: -; j_gene: TRBJ2-5; v_gene: TRBV6-1; CDR3aa: CASSEGAGTQYF; CDR3nt: TGTGCCAGCAGTGAGGGGGCCGGGACCCAGTACTTC
d_gene: -; abundance: -; j_gene: TRBJ2-1; v_gene: TRBV7-6; CDR3aa: CASSLGAGNEQFF; CDR3nt: TGTGCCAGCAGCTTAGGCGCGGGCAATGAGCAGTTCTTC
d_gene: TRBD1; abundance: once; j_gene: TRBJ2-2; v_gene: TRBV9; CDR3aa: CASSVGTGMGGELFF; CDR3nt: TGTGCCAGCAGCGTCGGGACAGGGATGGGCGGGGAGCTGTTTTTT
d_gene: TRBD2; abundance: -; j_gene: TRBJ2-5; v_gene: TRBV29-1; CDR3aa: CSVQLAGVETQYF; CDR3nt: TGCAGCGTTCAACTAGCGGGGGTAGAGACCCAGTACTTC
d_gene: TRBD1; abundance: -; j_gene: TRBJ2-5; v_gene: TRBV6-5; CDR3aa: CASGRKWDREETQYF; CDR3nt: TGTGCCAGCGGGCGGAAGTGGGACAGGGAAGAGACCCAGTACTTC
d_gene: TRBD2; abundance: -; j_gene: TRBJ2-7; v_gene: TRBV7-9; CDR3aa: CASSTGLAVEQYF; CDR3nt: TGTGCCAGCAGCACGGGACTAGCTGTCGAGCAGTACTTC
d_gene: -; abundance: -; j_gene: TRBJ2-5; v_gene: TRBV13; CDR3aa: CASSLRQLQETQYF; CDR3nt: TGTGCCAGCAGCTTACGACAGCTCCAAGAGACCCAGTACTTC
d_gene: -; abundance: -; j_gene: TRBJ2-7; v_gene: TRBV4-1; CDR3aa: CASSQEDSGSGSYEQYF; CDR3nt: TGCGCCAGCAGCCAAGAGGATTCGGGGAGCGGCTCCTACGAGCAGTACTTC
d_gene: -; abundance: -; j_gene: TRBJ1-1; v_gene: TRBV5-1; CDR3aa: CASSLREAKMNTEAFF; CDR3nt: TGCGCCAGCAGCTTGAGGGAGGCCAAAATGAACACTGAAGCTTTCTTT
d_gene: -; abundance: -; j_gene: TRBJ1-5; v_gene: TRBV19; CDR3aa: CASSIGGSTYQPQHF; CDR3nt: TGTGCCAGTAGTATAGGAGGGAGCACTTATCAGCCCCAGCATTTT